These T cell receptor beta chains were read from a single sample in a study of human T cells and chemical hapten exposure. TCRdb used MiXCR to reprocess the RACE reads, holding one entry per CDR3 protein. The sample lists 300,000 to 450,000 distinct CDR3 sequences, less than 6.5% occurring once. Sequences were derived from whole blood, sampled in connection with sensitization to the hapten diphenylcyclopropenone (DPC). Receptors originate from a woman aged 45 to 65 with alopecia areata. Some clones in this sample may be carry-over from other donors' samples. Both conserved end residues are part of each CDR3. Each record gives: V gene, J gene, clone size, D gene, CDR3 DNA, CDR3 protein. A D gene is named only where the DNA matches it firmly. Some rows have no size entry. The others give once, few or many, or a class for an expanded clone.

v_gene: TRBV13; j_gene: TRBJ1-2; abundance: NA; d_gene: TRBD1; CDR3nt: TGTGCCAGCAGCCCGGCGGGACAGACCTATGGCTACACCTTC; CDR3aa: CASSPAGQTYGYTF
v_gene: TRBV27; j_gene: TRBJ1-1; abundance: NA; d_gene: NA; CDR3nt: TGTGTCAGCAGTTTAGGCCAGATGAACACTGAAGCTTTCTTT; CDR3aa: CVSSLGQMNTEAFF
v_gene: TRBV7-6; j_gene: TRBJ2-2; abundance: NA; d_gene: TRBD1; CDR3nt: TGTGCCAGCAGCTTCCCCCGACAGGGGGGATCGAACACCGGGGAGCTGTTTTTT; CDR3aa: CASSFPRQGGSNTGELFF
v_gene: TRBV18; j_gene: TRBJ1-1; abundance: NA; d_gene: NA; CDR3nt: TGTGCCAGCTCTCGCAGGGGAGAGGGCACTGAAGCTTTCTTT; CDR3aa: CASSRRGEGTEAFF
v_gene: TRBV12-3/TRBV12-4; j_gene: TRBJ1-3; abundance: few; d_gene: NA; CDR3nt: TGTGCCAGCAGTTTAGGTGTGACTGGAAACACCATATATTTT; CDR3aa: CASSLGVTGNTIYF
v_gene: TRBV10-3; j_gene: TRBJ1-1; abundance: few; d_gene: TRBD1; CDR3nt: TGTGCCATCAGTTATGACAGGGCAACTGAAGCTTTCTTT; CDR3aa: CAISYDRATEAFF
v_gene: TRBV13; j_gene: TRBJ2-7; abundance: many; d_gene: NA; CDR3nt: TGTGCCAGCAGCTCTTACACCTCCTCCTACGAGCAGTACTTC; CDR3aa: CASSSYTSSYEQYF
v_gene: TRBV27; j_gene: TRBJ1-1; abundance: many; d_gene: NA; CDR3nt: TGTGCCAGCAGCCTTCTCGAGGGCACTGAAGCTTTCTTT; CDR3aa: CASSLLEGTEAFF
v_gene: TRBV27; j_gene: TRBJ1-5; abundance: NA; d_gene: TRBD1; CDR3nt: TGTGCCAGCAGTTCCGACAGGGCGCGTCAGCCCCAGCATTTT; CDR3aa: CASSSDRARQPQHF
v_gene: TRBV5-5; j_gene: TRBJ1-1; abundance: NA; d_gene: TRBD1; CDR3nt: TGTGCCAGCAGCTGGGGACAGGGATCGAACACTGAAGCTTTCTTT; CDR3aa: CASSWGQGSNTEAFF
v_gene: TRBV6-2/TRBV6-3; j_gene: TRBJ1-5; abundance: many; d_gene: NA; CDR3nt: TGTGCCAGCAGTGGGAGGGGGCCCCAGCATTTT; CDR3aa: CASSGRGPQHF
v_gene: TRBV27; j_gene: TRBJ1-5; abundance: many; d_gene: NA; CDR3nt: TGTGCCAGCAGTCCCTTCGGGATGGTTTGGAATCAGCCCCAGCATTTT; CDR3aa: CASSPFGMVWNQPQHF
v_gene: TRBV4-1; j_gene: TRBJ1-2; abundance: NA; d_gene: NA; CDR3nt: TGCGCCAGCAGCCAAGCAGCAGAAGCTAACTATGGCTACACCTTC; CDR3aa: CASSQAAEANYGYTF